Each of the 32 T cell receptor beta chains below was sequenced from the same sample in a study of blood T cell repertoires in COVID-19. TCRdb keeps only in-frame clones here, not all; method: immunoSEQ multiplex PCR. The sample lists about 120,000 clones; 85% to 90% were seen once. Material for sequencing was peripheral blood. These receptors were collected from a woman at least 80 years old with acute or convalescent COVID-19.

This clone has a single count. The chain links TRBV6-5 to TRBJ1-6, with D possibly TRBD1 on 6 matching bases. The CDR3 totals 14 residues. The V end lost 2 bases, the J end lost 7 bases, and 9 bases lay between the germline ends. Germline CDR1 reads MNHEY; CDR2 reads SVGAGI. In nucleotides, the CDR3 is TGTGCCAGCAGTTACGAGGGGGGGAATTCACCCCTCCACTTT. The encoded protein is CASSYEGGNSPLHF.

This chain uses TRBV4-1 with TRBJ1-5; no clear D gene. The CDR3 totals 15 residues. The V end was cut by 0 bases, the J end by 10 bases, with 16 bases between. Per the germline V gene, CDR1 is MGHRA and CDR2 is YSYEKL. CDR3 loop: CASSQDFSPGRPQHF. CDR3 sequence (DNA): TGCGCCAGCAGCCAAGATTTCAGTCCTGGCCGACCCCAGCATTTT.

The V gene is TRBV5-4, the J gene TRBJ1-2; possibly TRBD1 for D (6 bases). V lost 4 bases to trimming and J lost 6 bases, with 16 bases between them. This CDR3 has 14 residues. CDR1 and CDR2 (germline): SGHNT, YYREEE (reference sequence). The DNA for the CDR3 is TGTGCCAGCAGCCCGGGGGGCTGGGGCCATGGCTACACCTTC. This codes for CASSPGGWGHGYTF.

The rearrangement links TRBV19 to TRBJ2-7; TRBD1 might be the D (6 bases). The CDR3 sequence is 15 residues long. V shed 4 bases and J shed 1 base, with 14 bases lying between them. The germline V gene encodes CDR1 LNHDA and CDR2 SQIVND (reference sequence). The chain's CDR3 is CASSKGQGGSYEQYF. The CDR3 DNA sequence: TGTGCCAGTAGTAAGGGGCAAGGGGGATCCTACGAGCAGTACTTC.

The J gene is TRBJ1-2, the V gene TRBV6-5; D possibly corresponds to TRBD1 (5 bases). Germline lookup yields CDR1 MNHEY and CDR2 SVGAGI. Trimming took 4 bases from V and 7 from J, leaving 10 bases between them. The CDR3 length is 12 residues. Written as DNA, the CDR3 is TGTGCCAGCAGTTCACGGGGGGGTGGCTACACCTTC. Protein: CASSSRGGGYTF.

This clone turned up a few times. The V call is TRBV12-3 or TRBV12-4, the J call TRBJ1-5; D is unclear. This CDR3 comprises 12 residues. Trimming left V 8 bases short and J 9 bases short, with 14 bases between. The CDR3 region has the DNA TGTGCCAGCGCGTTCTTACCTCTGCCCCAGCATTTT. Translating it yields CASAFLPLPQHF.

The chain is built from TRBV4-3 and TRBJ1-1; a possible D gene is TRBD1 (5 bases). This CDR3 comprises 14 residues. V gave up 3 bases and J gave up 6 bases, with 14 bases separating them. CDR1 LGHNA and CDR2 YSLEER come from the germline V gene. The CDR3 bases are TGCGCCAGCAGCCACGCTAATCGGGGGGCTGAAGCTTTCTTT. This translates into CASSHANRGAEAFF.

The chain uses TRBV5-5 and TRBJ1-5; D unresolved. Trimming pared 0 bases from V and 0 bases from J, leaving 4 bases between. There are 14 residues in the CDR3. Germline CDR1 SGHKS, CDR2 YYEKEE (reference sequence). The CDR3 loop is CASSLGHSNQPQHF. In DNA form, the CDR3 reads TGTGCCAGCAGCTTGGGACATAGCAATCAGCCCCAGCATTTT.

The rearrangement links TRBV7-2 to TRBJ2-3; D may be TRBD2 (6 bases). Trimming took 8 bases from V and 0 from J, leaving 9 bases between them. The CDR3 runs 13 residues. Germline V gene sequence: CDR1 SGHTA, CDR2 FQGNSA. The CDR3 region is CASGGYSTDTQYF. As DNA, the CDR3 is TGTGCCAGCGGGGGGTATAGCACAGATACGCAGTATTTT.

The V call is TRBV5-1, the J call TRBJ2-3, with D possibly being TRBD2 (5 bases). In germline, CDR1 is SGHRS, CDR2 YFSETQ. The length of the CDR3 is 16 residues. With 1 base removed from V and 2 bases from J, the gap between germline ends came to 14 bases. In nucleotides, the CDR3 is TGCGCCAGCAGCTTGCGGACTTATACCGTCACAGATACGCAGTATTTT. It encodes CASSLRTYTVTDTQYF.

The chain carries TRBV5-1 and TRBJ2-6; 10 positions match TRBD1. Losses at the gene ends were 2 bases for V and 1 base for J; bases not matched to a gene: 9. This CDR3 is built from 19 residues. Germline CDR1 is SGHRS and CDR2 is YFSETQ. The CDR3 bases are TGCGCCAGCAGCTTCGAACCTCGACAGGGGGCGTCTGGGGCCAACGTCCTGACTTTC. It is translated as CASSFEPRQGASGANVLTF.

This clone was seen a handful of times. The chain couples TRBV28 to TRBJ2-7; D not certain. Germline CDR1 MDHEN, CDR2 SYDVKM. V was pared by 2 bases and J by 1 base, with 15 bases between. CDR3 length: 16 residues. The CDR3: CASSLGVWSGSYEQYV. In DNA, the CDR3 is TGTGCCAGCAGTTTAGGAGTGTGGAGTGGGTCCTACGAGCAGTACGTC.

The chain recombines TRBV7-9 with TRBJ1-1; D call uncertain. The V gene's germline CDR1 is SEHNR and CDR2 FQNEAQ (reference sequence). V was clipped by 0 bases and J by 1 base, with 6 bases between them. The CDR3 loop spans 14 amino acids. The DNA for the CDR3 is TGTGCCAGCAGCTTAGCGGGGAGGAACACTGAAGCTTTCTTT. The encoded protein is CASSLAGRNTEAFF.

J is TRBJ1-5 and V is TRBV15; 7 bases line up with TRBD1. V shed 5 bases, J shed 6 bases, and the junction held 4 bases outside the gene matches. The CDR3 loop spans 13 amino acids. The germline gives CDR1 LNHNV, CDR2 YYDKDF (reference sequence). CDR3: CATSLQGRQPQHF. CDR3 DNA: TGTGCCACCAGCTTACAGGGGCGTCAGCCCCAGCATTTT.

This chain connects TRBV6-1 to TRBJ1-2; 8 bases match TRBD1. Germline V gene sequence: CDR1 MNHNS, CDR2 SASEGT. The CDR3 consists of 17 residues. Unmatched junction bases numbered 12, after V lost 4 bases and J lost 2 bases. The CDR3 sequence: CASSGTLGQGVNYGYTF. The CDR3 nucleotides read TGTGCCAGCAGTGGGACCCTCGGACAGGGAGTCAACTATGGCTACACCTTC.

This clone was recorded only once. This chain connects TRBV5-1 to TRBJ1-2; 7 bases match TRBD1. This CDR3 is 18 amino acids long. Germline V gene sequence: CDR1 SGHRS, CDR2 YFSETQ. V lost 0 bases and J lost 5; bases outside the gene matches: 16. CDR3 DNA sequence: TGCGCCAGCAGCTTGGGGGGCGGTTCCGGACAGGCGCCTTATGGCTACACCTTC. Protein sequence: CASSLGGGSGQAPYGYTF.

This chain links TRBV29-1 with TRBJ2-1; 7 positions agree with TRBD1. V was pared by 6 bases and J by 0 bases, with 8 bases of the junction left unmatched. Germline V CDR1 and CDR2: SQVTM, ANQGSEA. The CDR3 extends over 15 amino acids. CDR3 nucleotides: TGCAGCGTGGACAGGAATGGTATCTCCTACAATGAGCAGTTCTTC. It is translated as CSVDRNGISYNEQFF.

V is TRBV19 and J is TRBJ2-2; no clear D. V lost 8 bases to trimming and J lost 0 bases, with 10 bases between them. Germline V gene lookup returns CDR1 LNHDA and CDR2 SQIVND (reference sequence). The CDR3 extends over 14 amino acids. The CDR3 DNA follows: TGTGCCAGTGGGTGGAGCCCGAACACCGGGGAGCTGTTTTTT. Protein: CASGWSPNTGELFF.

CDR3 bases: TGTGCCAGCAGCTTTGGGGGGATGAACACTGAAGCTTTCTTT. It yields the protein CASSFGGMNTEAFF. The chain employs TRBV7-2 and TRBJ1-1, with D perhaps TRBD1 (5 bases). Germline CDR1 SGHTA, CDR2 FQGNSA. The CDR3 runs 14 residues. V gave up 3 bases and J gave up 0 bases, with 8 bases separating them.

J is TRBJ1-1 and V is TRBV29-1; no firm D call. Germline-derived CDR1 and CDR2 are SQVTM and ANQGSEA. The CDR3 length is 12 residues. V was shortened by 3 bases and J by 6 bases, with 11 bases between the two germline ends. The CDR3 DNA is TGCAGCGTTGAGGGCCCAACGGCTGAAGCTTTCTTT. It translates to CSVEGPTAEAFF.

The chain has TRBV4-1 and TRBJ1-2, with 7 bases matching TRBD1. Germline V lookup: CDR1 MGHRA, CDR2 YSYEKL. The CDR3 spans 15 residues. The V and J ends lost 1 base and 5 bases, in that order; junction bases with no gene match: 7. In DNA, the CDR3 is TGCGCCAGCAGCCAAGGGTTACAGGGGATGTATGGCTACACCTTC. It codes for CASSQGLQGMYGYTF.

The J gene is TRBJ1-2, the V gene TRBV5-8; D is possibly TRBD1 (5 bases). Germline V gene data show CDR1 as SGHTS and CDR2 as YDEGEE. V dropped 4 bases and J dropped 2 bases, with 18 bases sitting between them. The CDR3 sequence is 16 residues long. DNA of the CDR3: TGTGCCAGCAGCCTTTTCACGACAGTTCAAAACTATGGCTACACCTTC. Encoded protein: CASSLFTTVQNYGYTF.

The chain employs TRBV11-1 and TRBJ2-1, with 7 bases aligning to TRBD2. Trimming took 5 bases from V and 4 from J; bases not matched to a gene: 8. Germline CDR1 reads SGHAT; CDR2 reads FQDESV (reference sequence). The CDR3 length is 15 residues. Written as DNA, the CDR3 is TGTGCCAGCAGCCCAACAATGGGAGGGTACAATGAGCAGTTCTTC. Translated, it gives CASSPTMGGYNEQFF.

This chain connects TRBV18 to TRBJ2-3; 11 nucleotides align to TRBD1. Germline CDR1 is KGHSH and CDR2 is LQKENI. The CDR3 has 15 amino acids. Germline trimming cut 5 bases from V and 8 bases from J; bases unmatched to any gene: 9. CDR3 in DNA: TGTGCCAGCTCATGGGACAGGGACAGGGGGGCTACGCAGTATTTT. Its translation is CASSWDRDRGATQYF.

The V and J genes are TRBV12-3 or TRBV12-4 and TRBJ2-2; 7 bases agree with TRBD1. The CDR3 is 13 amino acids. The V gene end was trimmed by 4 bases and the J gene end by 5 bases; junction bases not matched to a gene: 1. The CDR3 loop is CASSYRGTGELFF. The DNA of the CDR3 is TGTGCCAGCAGTTACAGGGGTACCGGGGAGCTGTTTTTT.

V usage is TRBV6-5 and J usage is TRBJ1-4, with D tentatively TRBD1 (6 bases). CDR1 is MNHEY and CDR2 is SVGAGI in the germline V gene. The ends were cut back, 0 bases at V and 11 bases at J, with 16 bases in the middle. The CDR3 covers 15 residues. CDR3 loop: CASSYSLNIQGKLFF. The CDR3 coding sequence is TGTGCCAGCAGTTACTCGCTCAATATCCAGGGGAAACTGTTTTTT.

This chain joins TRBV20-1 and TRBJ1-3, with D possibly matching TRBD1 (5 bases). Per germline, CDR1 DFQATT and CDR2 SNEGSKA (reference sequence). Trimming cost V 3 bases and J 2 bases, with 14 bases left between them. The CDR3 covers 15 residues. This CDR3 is CSASLYRPTGNTIYF. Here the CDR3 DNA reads TGCAGTGCTAGTCTTTACAGGCCGACTGGAAACACCATATATTTT.

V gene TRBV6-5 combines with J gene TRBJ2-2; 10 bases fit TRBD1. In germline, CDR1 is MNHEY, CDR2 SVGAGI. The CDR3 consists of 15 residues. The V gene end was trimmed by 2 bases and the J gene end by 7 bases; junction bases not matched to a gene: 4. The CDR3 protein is CASSYGQGVIGELFF. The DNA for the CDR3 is TGTGCCAGCAGTTACGGACAGGGGGTTATCGGGGAGCTGTTTTTT.

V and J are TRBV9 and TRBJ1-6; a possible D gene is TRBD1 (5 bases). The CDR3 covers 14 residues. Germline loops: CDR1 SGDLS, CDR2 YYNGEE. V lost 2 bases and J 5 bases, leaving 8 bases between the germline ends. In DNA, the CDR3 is TGTGCCAGCAGCGTCGGGACTGATAATTCACCCCTCCACTTT. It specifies CASSVGTDNSPLHF.

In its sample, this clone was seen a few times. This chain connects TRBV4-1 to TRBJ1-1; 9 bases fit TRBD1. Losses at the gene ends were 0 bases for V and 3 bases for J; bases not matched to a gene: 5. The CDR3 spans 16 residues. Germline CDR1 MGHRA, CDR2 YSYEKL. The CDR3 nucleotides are TGCGCCAGCAGCCAAGATTGGGGACAGGGATACACTGAAGCTTTCTTT. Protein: CASSQDWGQGYTEAFF.

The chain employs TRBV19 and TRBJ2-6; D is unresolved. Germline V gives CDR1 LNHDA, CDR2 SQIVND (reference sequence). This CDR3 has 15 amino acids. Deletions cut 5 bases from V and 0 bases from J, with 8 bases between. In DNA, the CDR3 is TGTGCCAGTAGTTCCCCTCCCTCTGGGGCCAACGTCCTGACTTTC. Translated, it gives CASSSPPSGANVLTF.

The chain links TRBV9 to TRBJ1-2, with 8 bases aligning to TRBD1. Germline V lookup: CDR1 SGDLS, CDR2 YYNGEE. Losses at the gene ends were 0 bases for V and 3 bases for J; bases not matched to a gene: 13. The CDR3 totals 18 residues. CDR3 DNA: TGTGCCAGCAGCGTAGCTGAAGGAGGAGGACAGGGAGACTATGGCTACACCTTC. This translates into CASSVAEGGGQGDYGYTF.